The subject of this entry is one TCR beta chain. This specimen comes from a study of blood T cell repertoires in COVID-19. In the study overall: The United States, Italy and Spain were the sources of the acute and convalescent COVID-19 samples. From T cells, B-cell-depleted T cells, or PBMCs came the material, which was cDNA or gDNA.

Assay used: immunoSEQ multiplex PCR; TCRdb lists only in-frame clones, some missing. The sample holds about 330,000 clones, 70% to 90% seen once. The trim removed 3 bases at V and 5 bases at J, leaving 7 bases unmatched. Germline V gene data show CDR1 as SEHNR and CDR2 as FQNEAQ (reference sequence). The CDR3 is 15 amino acids. This clonotype originated in a young man who had recovered from COVID-19. Sample: peripheral blood. The V and J genes are TRBV7-9 and TRBJ1-5, with 7 bases fitting TRBD1. Here the CDR3 reads CASSLSRDSHQPQHF. Here the CDR3 DNA reads TGTGCCAGCAGCTTGTCTCGGGACAGTCATCAGCCCCAGCATTTT.